This TCR beta chain was sequenced during a study of T-cell reconstitution after alpha-beta-depleted transplantation in children (TCRdb year 2016). The study in broad terms: Using TCR repertoire profiling, the study quantitatively followed how T-cell immune reconstitution unfolded in children after TCRalphabeta/CD19-depleted allogeneic hematopoietic cell transplantation. Summary of the overall study and its limitations: About two months after transplant, the apparently early recovery of alphabetaT-cell counts reportedly depended on just several hundred clones that had expanded rapidly and came from non-depleted graft cells. The high TCRbeta diversity at day 60 in some patients was ascribed to recipient T cells and intrathymic progenitors that had survived conditioning. The frequencies of hyperexpanded clones fell over the following months, and after one year, T-cell counts and TCRbeta diversity were mostly attributed to newly produced T cells.

Concerning this clonotype itself: The antigen it binds to is not known. Per-base quality was not reported, and no clone a single base away is much larger than it.

Library creation used PCR. The run used an Illumina HiSeq 2500. Molecular barcoding was employed in the preparation of TCR libraries, with unique molecular identifiers being used to normalize TCRbeta repertoire quantification. TCRdb reran the public reads through fastp at Q25 and MiXCR, keeping productive beta chains. Merged by CDR3 protein, the rows form single entries marked with the most common genes and DNA. The sample table shows over 85,000 distinct CDR3 sequences, and 7% to 8% are seen once. The ten largest account for roughly 15% of the sample. According to the study, the label for this sample's treatment or condition signals: allogeneic hematopoietic cell transplantation with graft depleted of TCRalphabeta T cells and CD19 B cells. The children who served as transplant recipients had been given grafts of TCRalphabeta/CD19-depleted allogeneic hematopoietic cells. For CDR1 and CDR2, the germline V gene lists MNHNS and SASEGT. The CDR3 contains 13 residues, cysteine and phenylalanine counted. CDR3 DNA is the only sequence kept; it has 39 bases, read in frame from the first base. V and J lose 7 bases and 10 bases, and a span of 17 bases separates them.

The source of this sequence is a boy younger than 10 with acute lymphoblastic leukemia, due to receive a stem cell transplant. The sequence is built from TRBV6-1 and TRBJ2-1; a tentative D call is TRBD2 (6 bases match). The sequences come from PBMCs, collected before TCRalphabeta/CD19-depleted stem cell transplant. The CDR3 loop reads CASNPTPEGEQFF. In nucleotide form, the sequence is TGTGCCAGCAACCCCACACCGGAGGGGGAGCAGTTCTTC.